A selection of T cell receptor beta chains follows, all from one sample in a study of cytomegalovirus exposure and HLA in healthy donors. TCRdb keeps only in-frame clones here, not all; method: immunoSEQ multiplex PCR. The sample comprises thousands of clones, 51% of which are singletons, and 5.8% rests with the top ten. The material sequenced was PBMCs. These receptors were taken from a man aged 25-40 years in good health and CMV-seropositive. CDR3s include the opening cysteine and the closing phenylalanine or tryptophan. The order of the fields is D gene, J gene, clone size, V gene, CDR3 DNA, CDR3 protein. The D gene is left open where the match is weak. The listing skips clone size in some rows; elsewhere it reads once, few, many or a size class.

. | TRBJ1-4 | . | TRBV6-5 | TGTGCCAGCAGTTACTCGTTAGGGAGGTATGAAAAACTGTTTTTT | CASSYSLGRYEKLFF
. | TRBJ2-6 | . | TRBV6-6 | TGTGCCAGTTTCACGTTCGGGTCTGGGGCCAACGTCCTGACTTTC | CASFTFGSGANVLTF
. | TRBJ1-5 | . | TRBV19 | TGTGCCAGTAGTATTGCCGGAGGGCCCCAGCATTTT | CASSIAGGPQHF
. | TRBJ1-2 | . | TRBV30 | TGTGCCTGGAATTACAGGGATGGCTACACCTTC | CAWNYRDGYTF
. | TRBJ1-4 | . | TRBV16 | TGTGCCAGCAGCCATCTCCGGGAAGAAAAACTGTTTTTT | CASSHLREEKLFF
. | TRBJ1-2 | . | TRBV29-1 | TGCAGCGTCTCTATAGACAGGAGCTATGGCTACACCTTC | CSVSIDRSYGYTF
. | TRBJ1-1 | . | TRBV7-2 | TGTGCCAGCAGCCGGGGGACGGCCAACACTGAAGCTTTCTTT | CASSRGTANTEAFF
. | TRBJ2-6 | . | TRBV4-2 | TGTGCCAGCAGCCAAGATTCAGCGGGTATCTCTGGGGCCAACGTCCTGACTTTC | CASSQDSAGISGANVLTF
TRBD1 | TRBJ2-1 | . | TRBV29-1 | TGCAGCGCGGGACAGGGGCTCAATGAGCAGTTCTTC | CSAGQGLNEQFF
TRBD1 | TRBJ1-6 | . | TRBV7-9 | TGTGCCAGCAGCTTAGAGGGGCAGGGGGTCTTCCACTTT | CASSLEGQGVFHF
TRBD2 | TRBJ2-5 | . | TRBV2 | TGTGCCAGCTTCGGACTAGCGGGAGTTCAAGAGACCCAGTACTTC | CASFGLAGVQETQYF
TRBD2 | TRBJ2-5 | once | TRBV29-1 | TGCAGCGTTGAGGGGACTAGCGGGGGGCCCCGGACCCAGTACTTC | CSVEGTSGGPRTQYF
. | TRBJ2-1 | . | TRBV19 | TGTGCCAGTAGTATACAGGGATATGAGCAGTTCTTC | CASSIQGYEQFF
. | TRBJ2-7 | few | TRBV5-1 | TGCGCCAGCAGCTTCGGTGACTCCTACGAGCAGTACTTC | CASSFGDSYEQYF
. | TRBJ2-1 | . | TRBV29-1 | TGCAGTGCCGGGAGCTCCTACAATGAGCAGTTCTTC | CSAGSSYNEQFF
. | TRBJ1-2 | . | TRBV15 | TGTGCCACCAGCAGAGATAAGGGGGACTATGGCTACACCTTC | CATSRDKGDYGYTF
. | TRBJ2-3 | few | TRBV25-1 | TGTGCCAGCAGCCTACTCTCCGGGAGCACAGATACGCAGTATTTT | CASSLLSGSTDTQYF
TRBD1 | TRBJ2-4 | few | TRBV30 | TGTGCCTGGAGTCCTTTAACCCGGACAGGAGGTACCAAAAACATTCAGTACTTC | CAWSPLTRTGGTKNIQYF
. | TRBJ1-1 | few | TRBV30 | TGTGCCTGGAGCCGACCCGGGGCAGGGGCGTTGAACACTGAAGCTTTCTTT | CAWSRPGAGALNTEAFF
TRBD2 | TRBJ2-3 | . | TRBV29-1 | TGCAGCGTCAAGGGGGCGGGAGGGATAGATACGCAGTATTTT | CSVKGAGGIDTQYF
. | TRBJ2-2 | few | TRBV15 | TGTGCCACCAGCAGAGATCTTTCCGGGGAGCTGTTTTTT | CATSRDLSGELFF
TRBD2 | TRBJ2-7 | few | TRBV9 | TGTGCCAGCAGCACGACTAGCGGGGTTACCTACGAGCAGTACTTC | CASSTTSGVTYEQYF
. | TRBJ2-5 | . | TRBV4-2 | TGTGCCAGCAGCCAAGCAGTTGGGGGGTTTTATGAGACCCAGTACTTC | CASSQAVGGFYETQYF
TRBD1 | TRBJ2-7 | . | TRBV25-1 | TGTGCCAGCCATACAGGGGACTCCTACGAGCAGTACTTC | CASHTGDSYEQYF
TRBD1 | TRBJ1-5 | . | TRBV10-3 | TGTGCCATCAGCAACCGGGACAGGGGGACCCCACAGCCCCAGCATTTT | CAISNRDRGTPQPQHF
. | TRBJ1-1 | few | TRBV6-5 | TGTGCCAGCAGGCTCTTACAGGGCTCCACTGAAGCTTTCTTT | CASRLLQGSTEAFF
TRBD1 | TRBJ1-1 | . | TRBV6-5 | TGTGCCAGCAGGGGACAGTTGAACACTGAAGCTTTCTTT | CASRGQLNTEAFF
. | TRBJ1-3 | . | TRBV30 | TGTGCCTGGAGTGTACACGGAAACACCATATATTTT | CAWSVHGNTIYF
. | TRBJ2-5 | . | TRBV5-3 | TGTGCCAGAAGCTCTCCAGCCTGCGGGGAGACCCAGTACTTC | CARSSPACGETQYF
. | TRBJ1-1 | . | TRBV29-1 | TGCAGCGTTTTCTCCGGGACATACGAAGCTTTCTTT | CSVFSGTYEAFF
. | TRBJ1-1 | . | TRBV29-1 | TGCAGCGCCAAAACCTCCGGGACACTTGAAGCTTTCTTT | CSAKTSGTLEAFF
TRBD2 | TRBJ2-1 | medium-sized | TRBV11-2 | TGTGCCAGCAGCTTTGGGGGACTAGCGCAGTTCTTC | CASSFGGLAQFF
. | TRBJ1-2 | few | TRBV30 | TGTGCCTGGGTACAGAACTATGGCTACACCTTC | CAWVQNYGYTF
. | TRBJ1-6 | . | TRBV4-1 | TGCGCCAGCAGCCAAGTTCCGGACAGCTATAATTCACCCCTCCACTTT | CASSQVPDSYNSPLHF
. | TRBJ1-2 | few | TRBV30 | TGTGCCTGGTGCGAGACTAACTATGGCTACACCTTC | CAWCETNYGYTF
TRBD1 | TRBJ1-1 | few | TRBV29-1 | TGCAGCTTACGACAGGGGAACACTGAAGCTTTCTTT | CSLRQGNTEAFF
. | TRBJ2-6 | . | TRBV4-3 | TGCGCCAGCAGCCAAGAGCGGGGACTGGCTGGGGCCAACGTCCTGACTTTC | CASSQERGLAGANVLTF
. | TRBJ2-7 | few | TRBV7-2 | TGTGCCAGCAGCTTACAATACGAGCAGTACTTC | CASSLQYEQYF
. | TRBJ2-7 | . | TRBV5-1 | TGCGCCAGCAGCTTTATTGACAGCGACTACGAGCAGTACTTC | CASSFIDSDYEQYF
TRBD2 | TRBJ2-1 | few | TRBV5-1 | TGCGCCAGCAGCTTGGCAAGCGGGAGTAGCAATGAGCAGTTCTTC | CASSLASGSSNEQFF
TRBD1 | TRBJ1-1 | . | TRBV29-1 | TGCAGCGTTGAAGATAGGGTCAGGGGGCTGGCCACTGAAGCTTTCTTT | CSVEDRVRGLATEAFF
. | TRBJ1-2 | . | TRBV10-3 | TGTGCCATCAGTGAGTCCTCGACAGGACTTATTCCTTATGGCTACACCTTC | CAISESSTGLIPYGYTF
TRBD1 | TRBJ1-2 | . | TRBV25-1 | TGTGCCAGCAGTGAATTTTCGACAGGGTTCTTAATTAACTATGGCTACACCTTC | CASSEFSTGFLINYGYTF
. | TRBJ2-7 | few | TRBV10-1 | TGCGCCAGCAGTGAAGCGGCAGGGGGGCCCTACGAGCAGTACTTC | CASSEAAGGPYEQYF
. | TRBJ1-2 | . | TRBV15 | TGTGCCACCAGCAGACCGTCCGGTAACTATGGCTACACCTTC | CATSRPSGNYGYTF
TRBD1 | TRBJ1-4 | . | TRBV4-3 | TGCGCCAGCAGCCAAGACTCCGGGACAGAATTGGAAAAACTGTTTTTT | CASSQDSGTELEKLFF
TRBD1 | TRBJ1-2 | . | TRBV5-1 | TGCGCCAGCAGTCTTTCCGGGACAGACTATGGCTACACCTTC | CASSLSGTDYGYTF
. | TRBJ1-1 | . | TRBV27 | TGTGCCAGCAGTATACACAGGGTCTCTGAAGCTTTCTTT | CASSIHRVSEAFF
. | TRBJ1-3 | . | TRBV29-1 | TGCAGCGTTGTCGGCAGGAGGAACACCATATATTTT | CSVVGRRNTIYF
. | TRBJ2-3 | . | TRBV4-3 | TGCGCCAGCAGCCAAAGGGGATCCAACACAGATACGCAGTATTTT | CASSQRGSNTDTQYF
TRBD1 | TRBJ1-1 | . | TRBV20-1 | TGCAGTGCTATTGGACAGGCTGAAGCTTTCTTT | CSAIGQAEAFF
. | TRBJ2-7 | . | TRBV6-5 | TGTGCCAGCAGACCTCGCGGGTCGCTCGACGAGCAGTACTTC | CASRPRGSLDEQYF
. | TRBJ1-1 | few | TRBV9 | TGTGCCAGCAGCGTAGTGGCGGGGGGCACTGAAGCTTTCTTT | CASSVVAGGTEAFF
. | TRBJ1-1 | . | TRBV7-7 | TGTGCTAGCAGCTTACTCAGGAACACTGAAGCTTTCTTT | CASSLLRNTEAFF